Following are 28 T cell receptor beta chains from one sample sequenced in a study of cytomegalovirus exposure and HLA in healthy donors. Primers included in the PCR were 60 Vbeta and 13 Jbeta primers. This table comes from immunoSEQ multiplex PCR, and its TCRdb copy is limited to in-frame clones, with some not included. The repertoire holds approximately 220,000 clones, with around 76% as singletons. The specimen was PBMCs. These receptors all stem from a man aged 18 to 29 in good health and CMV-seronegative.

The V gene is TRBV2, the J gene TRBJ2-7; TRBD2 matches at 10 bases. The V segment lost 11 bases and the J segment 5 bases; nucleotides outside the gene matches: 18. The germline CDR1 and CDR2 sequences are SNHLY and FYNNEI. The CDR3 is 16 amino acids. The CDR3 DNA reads TGTGCCGATAAAGCTTGGGCTAGCGGGAGTAGGAACGAGCAGTACTTC. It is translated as CADKAWASGSRNEQYF.

CDR3 nucleotides: TGTGCCAGTAGTTACTCCCCAGGGGACCTCAACTATGGCTACACCTTC. Translated, it gives CASSYSPGDLNYGYTF. This sequence joins TRBV19 and TRBJ1-2, with D possibly being TRBD1 (6 bases). V gave up 5 bases and J gave up 2 bases, with 18 bases separating them. This CDR3 is built from 16 residues. The germline CDR1 and CDR2 sequences are LNHDA and SQIVND (reference sequence).

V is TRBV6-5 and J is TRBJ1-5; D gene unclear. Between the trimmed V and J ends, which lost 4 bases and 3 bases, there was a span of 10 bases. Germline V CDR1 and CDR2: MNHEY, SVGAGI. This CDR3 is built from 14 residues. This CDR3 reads CASSFNGDNQPQHF. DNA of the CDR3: TGTGCCAGCAGTTTCAACGGGGACAATCAGCCCCAGCATTTT.

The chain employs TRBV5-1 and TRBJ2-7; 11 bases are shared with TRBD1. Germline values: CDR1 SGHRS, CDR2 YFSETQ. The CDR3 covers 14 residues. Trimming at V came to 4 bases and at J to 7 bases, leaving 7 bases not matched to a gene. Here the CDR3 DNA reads TGCGCCAGCAGCCTAGGACAGGGGGCGCGGGAGCAGTACTTC. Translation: CASSLGQGAREQYF.

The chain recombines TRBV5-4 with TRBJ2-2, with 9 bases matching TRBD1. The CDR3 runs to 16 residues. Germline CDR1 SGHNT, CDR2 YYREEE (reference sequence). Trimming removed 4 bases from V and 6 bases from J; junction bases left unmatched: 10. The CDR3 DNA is TGTGCCAGCAGCCTCTGGGGACAGGGTAATCCCGGGGAGCTGTTTTTT. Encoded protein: CASSLWGQGNPGELFF.

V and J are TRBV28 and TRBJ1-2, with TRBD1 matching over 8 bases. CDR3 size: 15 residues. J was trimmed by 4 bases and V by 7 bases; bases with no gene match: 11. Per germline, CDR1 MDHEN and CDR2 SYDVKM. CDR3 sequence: CASNPPAGGVYGYTF. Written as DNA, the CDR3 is TGTGCCAGCAACCCCCCCGCAGGGGGCGTCTATGGCTACACCTTC.

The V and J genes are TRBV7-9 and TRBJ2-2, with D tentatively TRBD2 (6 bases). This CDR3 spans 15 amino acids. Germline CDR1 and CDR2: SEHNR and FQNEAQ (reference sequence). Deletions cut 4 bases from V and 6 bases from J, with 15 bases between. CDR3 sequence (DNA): TGTGCCAGCAGCTCAGTCTTAACTAGCCCCGGGGAGCTGTTTTTT. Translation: CASSSVLTSPGELFF.

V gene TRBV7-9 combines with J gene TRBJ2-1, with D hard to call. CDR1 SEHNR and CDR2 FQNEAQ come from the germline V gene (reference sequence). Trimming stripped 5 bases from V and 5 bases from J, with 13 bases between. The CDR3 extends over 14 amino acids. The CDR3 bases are TGTGCCAGCAGCGCCGGGTCCCTCCACAATGAGCAGTTCTTC. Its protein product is CASSAGSLHNEQFF.

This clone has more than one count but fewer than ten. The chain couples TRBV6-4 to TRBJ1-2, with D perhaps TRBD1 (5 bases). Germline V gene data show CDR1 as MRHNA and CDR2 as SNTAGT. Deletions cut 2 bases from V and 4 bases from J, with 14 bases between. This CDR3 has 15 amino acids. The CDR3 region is CASSDAPGNVYGYTF. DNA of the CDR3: TGTGCCAGCAGTGACGCACCAGGGAACGTCTATGGCTACACCTTC.

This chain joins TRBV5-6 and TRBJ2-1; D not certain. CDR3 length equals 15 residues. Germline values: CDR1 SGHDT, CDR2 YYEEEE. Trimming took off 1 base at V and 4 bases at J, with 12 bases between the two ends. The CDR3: CASSLFRMGYNEQFF. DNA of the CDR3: TGTGCCAGCAGCTTGTTCAGGATGGGTTACAATGAGCAGTTCTTC.

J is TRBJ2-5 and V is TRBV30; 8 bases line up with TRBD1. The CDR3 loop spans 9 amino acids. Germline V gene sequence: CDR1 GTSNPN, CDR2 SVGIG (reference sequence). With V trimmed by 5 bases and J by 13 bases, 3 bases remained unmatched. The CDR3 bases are TGTGCCTGGGGGACAGGTCCGTACTTC. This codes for CAWGTGPYF.

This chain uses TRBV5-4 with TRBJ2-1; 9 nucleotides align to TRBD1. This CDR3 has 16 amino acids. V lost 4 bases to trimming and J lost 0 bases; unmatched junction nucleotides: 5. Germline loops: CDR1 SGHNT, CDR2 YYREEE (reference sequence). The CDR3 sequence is CASSPGTGSSYNEQFF. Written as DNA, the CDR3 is TGTGCCAGCAGCCCCGGGACAGGGAGCTCCTACAATGAGCAGTTCTTC.

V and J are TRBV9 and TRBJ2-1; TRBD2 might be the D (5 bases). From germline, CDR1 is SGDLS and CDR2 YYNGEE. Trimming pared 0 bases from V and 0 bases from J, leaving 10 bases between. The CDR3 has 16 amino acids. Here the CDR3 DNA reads TGTGCCAGCAGCGTAGCGGGTCGGGGCTCCTACAATGAGCAGTTCTTC. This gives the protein CASSVAGRGSYNEQFF.

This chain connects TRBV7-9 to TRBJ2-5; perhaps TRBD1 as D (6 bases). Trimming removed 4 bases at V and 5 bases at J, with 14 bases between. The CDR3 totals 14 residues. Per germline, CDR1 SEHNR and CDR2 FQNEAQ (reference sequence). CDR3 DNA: TGTGCCAGCAGCTCACAGGGATGGGAGGAGACCCAGTACTTC. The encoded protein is CASSSQGWEETQYF.

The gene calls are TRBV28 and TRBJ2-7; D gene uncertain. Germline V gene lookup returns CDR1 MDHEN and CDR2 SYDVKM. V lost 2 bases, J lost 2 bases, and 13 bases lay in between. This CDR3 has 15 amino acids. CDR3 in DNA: TGTGCCAGCAGTTTAGATCCGGTCTCCGCCTACGAGCAGTACTTC. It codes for CASSLDPVSAYEQYF.

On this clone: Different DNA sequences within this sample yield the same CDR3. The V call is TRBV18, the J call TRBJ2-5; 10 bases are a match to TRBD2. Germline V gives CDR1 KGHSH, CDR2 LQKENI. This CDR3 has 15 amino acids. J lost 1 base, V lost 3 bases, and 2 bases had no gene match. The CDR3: CASSPLAGAQETQYF. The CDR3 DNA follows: TGTGCCAGCTCACCCCTAGCGGGAGCCCAAGAGACCCAGTACTTC.

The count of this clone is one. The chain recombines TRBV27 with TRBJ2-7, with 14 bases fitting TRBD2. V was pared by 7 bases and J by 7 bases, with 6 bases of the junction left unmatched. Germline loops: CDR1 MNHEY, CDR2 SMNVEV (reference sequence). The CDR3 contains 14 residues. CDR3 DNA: TGTGCCAGCAAGACGGGACTAGCGGGAGAAGAGCAGTACTTC. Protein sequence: CASKTGLAGEEQYF.

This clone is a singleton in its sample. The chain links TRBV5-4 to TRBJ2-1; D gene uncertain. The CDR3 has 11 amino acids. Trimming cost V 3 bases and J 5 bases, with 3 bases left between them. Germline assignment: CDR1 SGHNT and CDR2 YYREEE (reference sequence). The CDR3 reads CASSSDNEQFF. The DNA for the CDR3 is TGTGCCAGCAGCTCAGACAATGAGCAGTTCTTC.

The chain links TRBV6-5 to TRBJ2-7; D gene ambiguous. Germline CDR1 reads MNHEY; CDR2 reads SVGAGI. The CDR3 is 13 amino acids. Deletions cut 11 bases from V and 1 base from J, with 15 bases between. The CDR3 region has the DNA TGTGCCTCTAGTGGAATAACATCCTACGAGCAGTACTTC. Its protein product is CASSGITSYEQYF.

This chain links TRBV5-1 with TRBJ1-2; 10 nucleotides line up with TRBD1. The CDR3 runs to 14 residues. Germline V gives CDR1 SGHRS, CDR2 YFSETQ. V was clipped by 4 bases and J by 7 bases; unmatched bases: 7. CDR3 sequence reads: CASSASTGGLGYTF. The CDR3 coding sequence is TGCGCCAGCAGCGCCTCGACAGGGGGCCTTGGCTACACCTTC.

This CDR3 reads CASSQDRGGGYTF. The CDR3 bases are TGTGCCAGCAGTCAGGACAGGGGGGGAGGCTACACCTTC. The chain is built from TRBV7-2 and TRBJ1-2; 10 nucleotides agree with TRBD1. After removal of 6 bases from V and 8 bases from J, the junction contained 6 bases not matched to a gene. The CDR3 totals 13 residues. CDR1 and CDR2 from the germline V gene are SGHTA and FQGNSA. Drawing the rest from reference TRBV7-2 and TRBJ1-2, the complete variable domain is GAGVSQSPSNKVTEKGKDVELRCDPISGHTALYWYRQSLGQGLEFLIYFQGNSAPDKSGLPSDRFSAERTGGSVSTLTIQRTQQEDSAVYLCASSQDRGGGYTFGSGTRLTVV.

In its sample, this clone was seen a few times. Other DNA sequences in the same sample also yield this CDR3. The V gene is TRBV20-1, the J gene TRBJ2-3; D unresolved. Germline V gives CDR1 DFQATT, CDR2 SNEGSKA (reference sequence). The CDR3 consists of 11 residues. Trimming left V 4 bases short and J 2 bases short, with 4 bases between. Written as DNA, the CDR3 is TGCAGTGCTACTTACACAGATACGCAGTATTTT. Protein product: CSATYTDTQYF.

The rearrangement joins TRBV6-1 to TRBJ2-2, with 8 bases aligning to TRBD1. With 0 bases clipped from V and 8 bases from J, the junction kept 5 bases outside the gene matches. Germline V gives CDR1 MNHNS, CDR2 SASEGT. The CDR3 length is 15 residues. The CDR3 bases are TGTGCCAGCAGTGAAGCTAGACAGGGGAGAGGGGAGCTGTTTTTT. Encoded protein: CASSEARQGRGELFF.

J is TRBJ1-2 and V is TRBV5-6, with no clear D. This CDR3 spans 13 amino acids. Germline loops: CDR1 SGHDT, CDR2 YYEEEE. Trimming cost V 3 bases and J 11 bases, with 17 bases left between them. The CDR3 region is CASSWSAGPVYTF. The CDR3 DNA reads TGTGCCAGCAGCTGGTCGGCAGGTCCTGTTTACACCTTC.

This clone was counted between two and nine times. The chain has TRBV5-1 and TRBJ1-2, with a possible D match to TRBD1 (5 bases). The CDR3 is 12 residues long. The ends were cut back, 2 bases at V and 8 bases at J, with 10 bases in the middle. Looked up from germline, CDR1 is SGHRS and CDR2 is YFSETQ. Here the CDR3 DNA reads TGCGCCAGCAGCTTTCGGGGGGAAGGCTACACCTTC. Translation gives CASSFRGEGYTF.

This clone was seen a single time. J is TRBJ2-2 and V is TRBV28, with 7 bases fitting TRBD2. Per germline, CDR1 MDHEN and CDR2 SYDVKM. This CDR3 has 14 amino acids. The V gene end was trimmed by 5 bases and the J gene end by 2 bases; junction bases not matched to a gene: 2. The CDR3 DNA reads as TGTGCCAGCAGTCTAGCGGTAAACACCGGGGAGCTGTTTTTT. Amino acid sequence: CASSLAVNTGELFF.

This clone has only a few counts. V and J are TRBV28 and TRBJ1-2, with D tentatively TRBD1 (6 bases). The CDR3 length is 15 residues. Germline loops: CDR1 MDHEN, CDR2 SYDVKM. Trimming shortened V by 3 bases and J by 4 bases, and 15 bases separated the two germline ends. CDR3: CASSLALGQFYGYTF. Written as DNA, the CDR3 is TGTGCCAGCAGTTTGGCCCTTGGACAGTTCTATGGCTACACCTTC.

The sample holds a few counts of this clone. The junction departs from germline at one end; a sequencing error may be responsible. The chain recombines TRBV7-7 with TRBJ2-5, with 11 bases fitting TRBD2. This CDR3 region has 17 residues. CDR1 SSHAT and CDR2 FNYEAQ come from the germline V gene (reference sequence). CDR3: CASSFTGTSGSMETQYF. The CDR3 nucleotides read TGTGCTAGCAGCTTCACCGGTACTAGCGGGAGTATGGAGACCCAGTACTTC.